This T cell receptor (beta chain) was retrieved from a study of shared clonotypes between healthy human individuals. Whole-study context: The donors, a couple of women and a few men, were aged 18 to 49. The study's findings and limits: Among donors, sharing of clonotypes was expected to be affected by sequencing depth. Sampling covered nothing but blood. Tissue TCR repertoires likely differ from those found in blood.

This CDR3 is 13 amino acids long. V dropped 5 bases and J dropped 7; count of bases not matched to a gene: 5. Germline V gene sequence: CDR1 SGHTA, CDR2 FQGNSA. This clone appeared a single time. Its antigen is still unknown. The protocol was immunoSEQ multiplex PCR, while the TCRdb copy is restricted to in-frame clones and leaves out a portion. The table has about 2.3 million clones, more than 85% seen once. The healthy adult donors were HIV-negative and reported no recent acute infections or vaccinations. The material sequenced was naive CD4+ T cells from PBMCs. Subset: CD45RA+ positively selected. The chain has TRBV7-2 and TRBJ1-1, with TRBD1 matching 9 bases. The TCR was taken from a man between 18 and 29 years old in good health. Some clones in this sample may be carry-over from other donors' samples. The CDR3 coding sequence is TGTGCCAGCAGCGGGACAGGGTACGGTGAAGCTTTCTTT. Its protein is CASSGTGYGEAFF. Full variable domain (remainder filled in from reference TRBV7-2 and TRBJ1-1): GAGVSQSPSNKVTEKGKDVELRCDPISGHTALYWYRQSLGQGLEFLIYFQGNSAPDKSGLPSDRFSAERTGGSVSTLTIQRTQQEDSAVYLCASSGTGYGEAFFGQGTRLTVV.